This T cell receptor beta chain was captured in a study of cytomegalovirus exposure and HLA in healthy donors. Study details: There were approximately 400 genotyped donors. Of these, roughly 80% fell in the genetic ancestry cluster associated with self-reported Caucasian donors. Study-wide results and caveats: Exclusion applied to some V segments, including TRBV6-2 and TRBV6-3, as they were indistinguishable. Presence/absence analyses assumed roughly uniform sequencing depth across donors.

As for this clone: The antigen is undetermined.

The PCR contained 60 Vbeta and 13 Jbeta primers. Sequencing used immunoSEQ multiplex PCR; TCRdb keeps in-frame clones, though not all of them. The sample has about 170,000 clones, and its top ten clones hold roughly 1.3%. V was clipped by 3 bases and J by 4 bases; unmatched bases: 9. This CDR3 region has 16 residues. CDR1 and CDR2 from the germline V gene are SGHTA and FQGNSA. The genes are TRBV7-2 and TRBJ2-1; TRBD2 matches at 7 bases. The TCR comes from a woman aged 60-75 years in good health and CMV-seronegative. The sample taken for sequencing was PBMCs. As DNA, the CDR3 is TGTGCCAGCAGCTTGCTCTCTAGCGGCTATTACAATGAGCAGTTCTTC. It encodes CASSLLSSGYYNEQFF.